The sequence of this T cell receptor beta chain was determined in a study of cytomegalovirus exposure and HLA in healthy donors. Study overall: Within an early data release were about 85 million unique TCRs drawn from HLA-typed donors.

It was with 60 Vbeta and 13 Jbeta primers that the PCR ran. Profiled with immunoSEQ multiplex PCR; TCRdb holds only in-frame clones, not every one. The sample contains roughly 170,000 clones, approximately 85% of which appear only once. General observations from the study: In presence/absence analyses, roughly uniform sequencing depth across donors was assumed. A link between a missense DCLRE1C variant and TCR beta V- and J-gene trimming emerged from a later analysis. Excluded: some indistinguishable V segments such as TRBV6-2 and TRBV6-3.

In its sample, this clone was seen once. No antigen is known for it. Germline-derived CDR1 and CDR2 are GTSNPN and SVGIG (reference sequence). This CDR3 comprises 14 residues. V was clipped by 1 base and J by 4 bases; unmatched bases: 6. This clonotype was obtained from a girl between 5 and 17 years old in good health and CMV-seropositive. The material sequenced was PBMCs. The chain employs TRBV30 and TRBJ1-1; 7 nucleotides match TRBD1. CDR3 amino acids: CAWSETGVLTEAFF. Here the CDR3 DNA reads TGTGCCTGGAGTGAAACAGGGGTGCTCACTGAAGCTTTCTTT.